These 18 T cell receptor beta chains share one sample of origin, sequenced in a study of cytomegalovirus exposure and HLA in healthy donors. Both 60 Vbeta primers and 13 Jbeta primers went into the PCR. TCRdb keeps only in-frame clones here, not all; method: immunoSEQ multiplex PCR. This table has some 77,000 clones, 79% appearing once. The sequenced material came from PBMCs. Every receptor here comes from a woman aged 40 to 55 in good health and CMV-seropositive.

The chain uses TRBV7-9 and TRBJ1-2; tentatively, D is TRBD1 (5 bases). Trimming cost V 8 bases and J 4 bases, with 14 bases left between them. CDR1 and CDR2 (germline): SEHNR, FQNEAQ (reference sequence). The CDR3 contains 13 residues. The DNA of the CDR3 is TGTGCCAGCCCCGGAGGGACCACCTATGGCTACACCTTC. Translated: CASPGGTTYGYTF.

This sequence joins TRBV5-5 and TRBJ1-5; TRBD1 aligns across 8 bases. This CDR3 has 14 amino acids. Germline V CDR1 and CDR2: SGHKS, YYEKEE (reference sequence). V gave up 4 bases and J gave up 5 bases; unmatched junction bases: 5. The chain's CDR3 is CASSPGGVYQPQHF. The CDR3 DNA reads as TGTGCCAGCAGCCCAGGGGGCGTTTATCAGCCCCAGCATTTT.

This rearrangement joins TRBV9 to TRBJ2-1, with D tentatively TRBD2 (6 bases). The V gene's germline CDR1 is SGDLS and CDR2 YYNGEE. The CDR3 covers 15 residues. The V end was cut by 3 bases, the J end by 1 base, with 11 bases between. The CDR3 DNA reads TGTGCCAGCAGCGGCGGGACGGCATCCTACAATGAGCAGTTCTTC. Translation gives CASSGGTASYNEQFF.

CDR3 in DNA: TGTGCCAGCAGCTTAGGACTAGCGGGGGGCCACGAGCAGTACTTC. Translation: CASSLGLAGGHEQYF. The V and J genes are TRBV5-6 and TRBJ2-7, with 14 bases that match TRBD2. This CDR3 is 15 amino acids long. Unmatched junction bases numbered 3, after V lost 2 bases and J lost 5 bases. CDR1 SGHDT and CDR2 YYEEEE come from the germline V gene.

The chain employs TRBV13 and TRBJ1-2, with a weak D call TRBD1 (5 bases). Trimming shortened V by 3 bases and J by 4 bases, and 9 bases separated the two germline ends. The germline CDR1 and CDR2 sequences are PRHDT and FYEKMQ (reference sequence). The length of the CDR3 is 13 residues. The DNA of the CDR3 is TGTGCCAGCAGCTTTTCCGGGGGCTATGGCTACACCTTC. Protein: CASSFSGGYGYTF.

The chain joins TRBV28 to TRBJ2-5, with TRBD2 matching over 7 bases. Gene TRBJ2-7 matches the end of the DNA better, so the J call may be wrong. This CDR3 comprises 14 residues. Germline V lookup: CDR1 MDHEN, CDR2 SYDVKM. CDR3 amino acids: CASRAGEVIHEQYF. For the CDR3, the DNA is TGTGCCAGCAGGGCGGGGGAGGTGATACACGAGCAGTACTTC.

The chain links TRBV6-6 to TRBJ2-7, with TRBD1 identical over 10 bases. The CDR3 extends over 15 amino acids. The V gene end was trimmed by 6 bases and the J gene end by 4 bases; junction bases not matched to a gene: 9. CDR1 is MNHNY and CDR2 is SVGAGI in the germline V gene (reference sequence). This CDR3 reads CASRSDRGLRYEQYF. The CDR3 region has the DNA TGTGCCAGCAGGTCAGACAGGGGGCTAAGGTACGAGCAGTACTTC.

The V and J genes are TRBV6-6 and TRBJ2-1; 7 bases align to TRBD2. This CDR3 comprises 14 residues. The ends lost 6 bases at V and 5 bases at J; junction bases unmatched: 7. Germline CDR1 is MNHNY and CDR2 is SVGAGI (reference sequence). The CDR3 DNA reads as TGTGCCAGCAGCAAAAGCGGGATTAACAATGAGCAGTTCTTC. Residues: CASSKSGINNEQFF.

V and J are TRBV2 and TRBJ1-1; D is ambiguous. Germline loops: CDR1 SNHLY, CDR2 FYNNEI. Trimming shortened V by 5 bases and J by 0 bases, and 7 bases separated the two germline ends. The CDR3 runs to 13 residues. The CDR3 DNA follows: TGTGCCAGCAGTCTAAATATGAACACTGAAGCTTTCTTT. Its protein is CASSLNMNTEAFF.

The V call is TRBV5-6, the J call TRBJ1-2; 7 bases agree with TRBD1. V lost 7 bases to trimming and J lost 1 base; unmatched junction nucleotides: 4. CDR1 is SGHDT and CDR2 is YYEEEE in the germline V gene. This CDR3 is 13 amino acids long. The CDR3 DNA sequence: TGTGCCAGCTCGGGGACAGATAACTATGGCTACACCTTC. It yields the protein CASSGTDNYGYTF.

The chain employs TRBV18 and TRBJ1-1; D might be TRBD1 (5 bases). The length of the CDR3 is 11 residues. Germline V gene sequence: CDR1 KGHSH, CDR2 LQKENI. The V end lost 2 bases, the J end lost 11 bases, and 9 bases lay between the germline ends. Here the CDR3 reads CASSPGGWAFF. In nucleotides, the CDR3 is TGTGCCAGCTCACCAGGGGGGTGGGCTTTCTTT.

The genes are TRBV2 and TRBJ1-1; TRBD1 matches 9 bases. Looked up from germline, CDR1 is SNHLY and CDR2 is FYNNEI. Germline trimming cut 6 bases from V and 0 bases from J; bases unmatched to any gene: 14. The CDR3 length is 18 residues. For the CDR3, the DNA is TGTGCCAGCAGGAGTGCGGGACAGGGTATTCAGATGAACACTGAAGCTTTCTTT. Translating it yields CASRSAGQGIQMNTEAFF.

The gene calls are TRBV4-2 and TRBJ2-1; 8 bases are a match to TRBD2. The V segment lost 1 base and the J segment 5 bases; nucleotides outside the gene matches: 16. Per germline, CDR1 LGHNA and CDR2 YNFKEQ. The CDR3 sequence is 19 residues long. The CDR3 protein is CASSQGDSGSRWWDNEQFF. The CDR3 bases are TGTGCCAGCAGCCAAGGCGACAGCGGGAGTAGGTGGTGGGACAATGAGCAGTTCTTC.

Only a few counts were recorded for this clone. Mismatch with germline at one junction end may stem from a read error. The chain joins TRBV7-9 to TRBJ2-4; no clear D gene. Germline V lookup: CDR1 SEHNR, CDR2 FQNEAQ (reference sequence). The CDR3 has 13 amino acids. CDR3 amino acids: CSSSLAPSDIQYF. In DNA form, the CDR3 reads TGTTCCAGCAGCTTAGCCCCTTCGGACATTCAGTACTTC.

This clone was counted a single time. This chain uses TRBV18 with TRBJ1-1, with D tentatively TRBD1 (6 bases). Germline V lookup: CDR1 KGHSH, CDR2 LQKENI. The CDR3 runs to 15 residues. Trimming removed 3 bases from V and 1 base from J, with 12 bases in between. The CDR3 nucleotides are TGTGCCAGCTCACCTCCGGGACAACCGAACACTGAAGCTTTCTTT. It specifies CASSPPGQPNTEAFF.

This clone was detected only once. Other nucleotide sequences in the sample specify the same CDR3. The chain employs TRBV7-9 and TRBJ1-5; 7 bases are a match to TRBD1. Germline lookup yields CDR1 SEHNR and CDR2 FQNEAQ (reference sequence). CDR3 length: 14 residues. With 1 base clipped from V and 4 bases from J, the junction kept 1 base outside the gene matches. The chain's CDR3 is CASSLEGANQPQHF. The CDR3 bases are TGTGCCAGCAGCTTAGAGGGGGCGAATCAGCCCCAGCATTTT. The entire variable domain, with the rest obtained from reference TRBV7-9 and TRBJ1-5, is as follows: DTGVSQNPRHKITKRGQNVTFRCDPISEHNRLYWYRQTLGQGPEFLTYFQNEAQLEKSRLLSDRFSAERPKGSFSTLEIQRTEQGDSAMYLCASSLEGANQPQHFGDGTRLSIL.

This clone was found a few times. The gene calls are TRBV29-1 and TRBJ1-2; the D gene is possibly TRBD1 (5 bases). The CDR3 is 16 residues long. V lost 2 bases and J lost 4, with 20 bases in between. Germline assignment: CDR1 SQVTM and CDR2 ANQGSEA. In DNA, the CDR3 is TGCAGCGTTGAAAAGGGGACGGGGGTTGGGGGCTATGGCTACACCTTC. Translated, it gives CSVEKGTGVGGYGYTF.

This sequence joins TRBV5-6 and TRBJ2-7; 11 bases line up with TRBD1. The CDR3 runs 15 residues. V shed 2 bases, J shed 3 bases, and the junction held 4 bases outside the gene matches. Germline V gene lookup returns CDR1 SGHDT and CDR2 YYEEEE. CDR3: CASSFPGTGGYEQYF. The CDR3, as DNA: TGTGCCAGCAGCTTTCCCGGGACAGGGGGCTACGAGCAGTACTTC.